Following are 26 T cell receptor beta chains from one sample sequenced in a study of blood T cell repertoires in COVID-19 (dated by TCRdb to about 2020). Library preparation employed the immunoSEQ multiplex PCR assay. TCRdb retrieved this table from immuneACCESS and kept in-frame rearrangements only. Not all clones are present; in checked studies, unresolved V genes account for under half, and no reason is known for the remainder. This sample gives around 190,000 clones in total; roughly nine tenths of them show up just once. In total, the top ten clones hold under 30% of the sample. Sample: PBMCs or T cells enriched from blood (not recorded which). These TCRs come from a woman aged 35 to 49 in a cohort exposed to, infected with or recovered from COVID-19 (not recorded which).

The chain carries TRBV27 and TRBJ2-3, with TRBD2 matching over 11 bases. This CDR3 spans 16 amino acids. The germline V gene encodes CDR1 MNHEY and CDR2 SMNVEV (reference sequence). V lost 5 bases and J lost 0; bases outside the gene matches: 4. CDR3 DNA sequence: TGTGCCAGCAGTCGACTAGCGGGACCTAGCACAGATACGCAGTATTTT. It is translated as CASSRLAGPSTDTQYF.

The rearrangement links TRBV27 to TRBJ2-1; D remains unclear. Trimming took off 0 bases at V and 0 bases at J, with 9 bases between the two ends. The CDR3 spans 16 residues. Germline-derived CDR1 and CDR2 are MNHEY and SMNVEV (reference sequence). The CDR3 region has the DNA TGTGCCAGCAGTTTATCACACGCTAGCTCCTACAATGAGCAGTTCTTC. Translated: CASSLSHASSYNEQFF.

This clone was detected many times. The chain recombines TRBV6-1 with TRBJ1-2; 7 nucleotides match TRBD1. The CDR3 has 15 residues. Germline V gene sequence: CDR1 MNHNS, CDR2 SASEGT. The junction had 9 bases not matched to a gene; V was cut back by 2 bases and J by 6 bases. CDR3 in amino acids: CASSETETGLNGYTF. The CDR3 nucleotides are TGTGCCAGCAGTGAAACTGAGACAGGGCTAAATGGCTACACCTTC.

The gene calls are TRBV19 and TRBJ2-3; 8 nucleotides agree with TRBD1. With V trimmed by 3 bases and J by 4 bases, 3 bases remained unmatched. This CDR3 contains 14 residues. In germline, CDR1 is LNHDA, CDR2 SQIVND (reference sequence). CDR3 sequence: CASSMAGGADTQYF. The CDR3 DNA follows: TGTGCCAGTAGTATGGCAGGGGGCGCAGATACGCAGTATTTT. Complete variable domain (other parts from reference TRBV19 and TRBJ2-3): DGGITQSPKYLFRKEGQNVTLSCEQNLNHDAMYWYRQDPGQGLRLIYYSQIVNDFQKGDIAEGYSVSREKKESFPLTVTSAQKNPTAFYLCASSMAGGADTQYFGPGTRLTVL.

The chain couples TRBV19 to TRBJ1-1; a weak D match, TRBD1 (6 bases). V gave up 4 bases and J gave up 1 base, with 19 bases separating them. Germline CDR1 and CDR2: LNHDA and SQIVND (reference sequence). The CDR3 loop spans 17 amino acids. The CDR3 DNA reads as TGTGCCAGTAGTAAATTCTCCTTACAGGGAAGGAACACTGAAGCTTTCTTT. Amino acid sequence: CASSKFSLQGRNTEAFF.

This clone was seen a few times. The rearrangement joins TRBV7-9 to TRBJ1-5; the D gene is possibly TRBD1 (6 bases). Germline lookup yields CDR1 SEHNR and CDR2 FQNEAQ (reference sequence). Trimming took off 4 bases at V and 4 bases at J, with 8 bases between the two ends. The CDR3 has 13 residues. The CDR3 coding sequence is TGTGCCAGCAGCTCCAGGGGAAATCAGCCCCAGCATTTT. Amino acid sequence: CASSSRGNQPQHF.

In DNA form, the CDR3 reads TGTGCCAGCAGTCACAGGGGCAACACCGGGGAGCTGTTTTTT. Its protein is CASSHRGNTGELFF. The chain uses TRBV28 and TRBJ2-2, with TRBD1 matching over 7 bases. With 5 bases clipped from V and 2 bases from J, the junction kept 2 bases outside the gene matches. Germline CDR1 reads MDHEN; CDR2 reads SYDVKM. The CDR3 extends over 14 amino acids. Combining the CDR3 with reference TRBV28 and TRBJ2-2 gives the whole variable domain DVKVTQSSRYLVKRTGEKVFLECVQDMDHENMFWYRQDPGLGLRLIYFSYDVKMKEKGDIPEGYSVSREKKERFSLILESASTNQTSMYLCASSHRGNTGELFFGEGSRLTVL.

The CDR3, as DNA: TGCGCCAGCATGATACACAGAGTCAACTCGAACACTGAAGCTTTCTTT. Its translation is CASMIHRVNSNTEAFF. The chain carries TRBV10-2 and TRBJ1-1, with unresolved D. From germline, CDR1 is WSHSY and CDR2 SAAADI. V was trimmed by 7 bases and J by 1 base, leaving 19 bases between them. This CDR3 has 16 amino acids.

The rearrangement uses TRBV9 and TRBJ1-5, with 9 nucleotides matching TRBD1. Germline CDR1 and CDR2: SGDLS and YYNGEE. The V gene end was trimmed by 4 bases and the J gene end by 10 bases; junction bases not matched to a gene: 9. The CDR3 is 14 amino acids. Written as DNA, the CDR3 is TGTGCCAGCAGCCCGGGGAGGACAGGGGATCCCCAGCATTTT. It is translated as CASSPGRTGDPQHF. Complete variable domain (other parts from reference TRBV9 and TRBJ1-5): DSGVTQTPKHLITATGQRVTLRCSPRSGDLSVYWYQQSLDQGLQFLIQYYNGEERAKGNILERFSAQQFPDLHSELNLSSLELGDSALYFCASSPGRTGDPQHFGDGTRLSIL.

The chain employs TRBV7-6 and TRBJ2-4; TRBD1 matches 9 bases. The V and J ends lost 5 bases and 2 bases, in that order; junction bases with no gene match: 7. This CDR3 has 16 residues. The germline CDR1 and CDR2 sequences are SGHVS and FNYEAQ. CDR3 nucleotides: TGTGCCAGCAGCGATGGGACAGGGAGAACCAAAAACATTCAGTACTTC. Its translation: CASSDGTGRTKNIQYF. Full variable domain (outside the CDR3, taken from reference TRBV7-6 and TRBJ2-4): GAGVSQSPRYKVTKRGQDVALRCDPISGHVSLYWYRQALGQGPEFLTYFNYEAQQDKSGLPNDRFSAERPEGSISTLTIQRTEQRDSAMYRCASSDGTGRTKNIQYFGAGTRLSVL.

V gene TRBV27 combines with J gene TRBJ2-2, with TRBD1 as a possible D gene (5 bases). Trimming shortened V by 5 bases and J by 6 bases, and 22 bases separated the two germline ends. In germline, CDR1 is MNHEY, CDR2 SMNVEV (reference sequence). The CDR3 has 17 residues. The CDR3 reads CASSPQMARVRAGELFF. The CDR3 DNA follows: TGTGCCAGCAGTCCCCAGATGGCCAGGGTGAGAGCCGGGGAGCTGTTTTTT.

This clone was seen more than once but under ten times. V is TRBV10-1 and J is TRBJ1-1, with D tentatively TRBD1 (5 bases). CDR1 is WNHNN, CDR2 SYGVQD, per germline (reference sequence). The V and J ends lost 3 bases and 3 bases respectively, with 8 bases between them. The CDR3 length is 13 residues. The CDR3 protein is CASSEQGDTEAFF. CDR3 in DNA: TGCGCCAGCAGTGAACAAGGGGACACTGAAGCTTTCTTT.

The chain has TRBV7-9 and TRBJ1-2, with TRBD1 as a possible D gene (6 bases). Germline CDR1 reads SEHNR; CDR2 reads FQNEAQ (reference sequence). This CDR3 contains 14 residues. Trimming left V 5 bases short and J 3 bases short, with 13 bases between. The CDR3 region is CASSPGEGDYGYTF. The CDR3 nucleotides are TGTGCCAGCAGCCCCGGGGAGGGGGACTATGGCTACACCTTC.

V gene TRBV6-5 combines with J gene TRBJ1-2; D possibly corresponds to TRBD1 (5 bases). Germline CDR1 reads MNHEY; CDR2 reads SVGAGI. The CDR3 extends over 14 amino acids. Trimming took off 0 bases at V and 5 bases at J, with 10 bases between the two ends. The CDR3 bases are TGTGCCAGCAGTTACTCCGCAGGGCTTTATGGCTACACCTTC. Translated, it gives CASSYSAGLYGYTF.

The chain uses TRBV7-9 and TRBJ2-3, with 9 bases that match TRBD1. V trimming: 5 bases; J trimming: 6 bases; junction bases outside the gene matches: 9. The CDR3 runs to 15 residues. In germline, CDR1 is SEHNR, CDR2 FQNEAQ (reference sequence). The CDR3 here is CASSLRDRERDTQYF. Here the CDR3 DNA reads TGTGCCAGCAGCCTACGGGACAGGGAGCGGGATACGCAGTATTTT.

This clone was observed a handful of times. The chain links TRBV25-1 to TRBJ1-4; D might be TRBD1 (5 bases). The germline gives CDR1 MGHDK, CDR2 SYGVNS. The CDR3 length is 14 residues. Deletions cut 3 bases from V and 8 bases from J, with 13 bases between. The CDR3 loop reads CASSDRGNGEKLFF. CDR3 nucleotide sequence: TGTGCCAGCAGTGATAGGGGTAATGGCGAAAAACTGTTTTTT.

This clone has a single count. The chain links TRBV18 to TRBJ1-3, with a tentative D call TRBD1 (6 bases). The V gene lost 2 bases and the J gene lost 0 bases, with 8 bases spanning the gap. The CDR3 runs to 15 residues. Germline V gene data show CDR1 as KGHSH and CDR2 as LQKENI. CDR3 protein: CASSPGQSSGNTIYF. The CDR3 DNA is TGTGCCAGCTCACCAGGACAGAGCTCTGGAAACACCATATATTTT.

The V call is TRBV29-1, the J call TRBJ1-2; 12 nucleotides align to TRBD1. The CDR3 sequence is 17 residues long. The germline CDR1 and CDR2 sequences are SQVTM and ANQGSEA. Trimming removed 7 bases from V and 8 bases from J; junction bases left unmatched: 20. As DNA, the CDR3 is TGCAGCGCGAGGGATGGGACAGGGGGCGCGGGAAGGGGAGGCTACACCTTC. The encoded protein is CSARDGTGGAGRGGYTF.

The chain couples TRBV13 to TRBJ2-7; tentative D call: TRBD1 (6 bases). The V gene's germline CDR1 is PRHDT and CDR2 FYEKMQ (reference sequence). The CDR3 consists of 13 residues. V was cut by 8 bases and J by 3 bases, with 14 bases left in between. CDR3 in DNA: TGTGCCAGCGTCCTGAGAGGGGGCTACGAGCAGTACTTC. The encoded protein is CASVLRGGYEQYF.

The rearrangement joins TRBV9 to TRBJ2-1; no firm D call. V dropped 3 bases and J dropped 6 bases, with 7 bases sitting between them. The CDR3 is 12 amino acids. CDR1 is SGDLS, CDR2 YYNGEE, per germline. The CDR3 nucleotides are TGTGCCAGCAGCGCCACTGCCAATGAGCAGTTCTTC. This gives the protein CASSATANEQFF.

This clone showed up just once. The chain links TRBV6-5 to TRBJ2-1; 10 positions agree with TRBD2. Germline assignment: CDR1 MNHEY and CDR2 SVGAGI. This CDR3 is built from 15 residues. J gave up 3 bases and V 6 bases, and 5 bases lay outside the gene matches. CDR3 in DNA: TGTGCCAGCAGCATTGGACTAGCGGACTACAATGAGCAGTTCTTC. Encoded protein: CASSIGLADYNEQFF.

The V and J genes are TRBV7-9 and TRBJ2-2; D unresolved. CDR1 and CDR2 from the germline V gene are SEHNR and FQNEAQ (reference sequence). CDR3 length: 12 residues. V was pared by 1 base and J by 8 bases, with 5 bases between. The CDR3 DNA is TGTGCCAGCAGCTTAGGTACAGGGGAGCTGTTTTTT. This sequence encodes CASSLGTGELFF.

This rearrangement joins TRBV7-8 to TRBJ1-5; D unresolved. The CDR3 is 11 amino acids. The V end lost 5 bases, the J end lost 9 bases, and 8 bases lay between the germline ends. The germline CDR1 and CDR2 sequences are SGHVS and FQNEAQ. The CDR3 bases are TGTGCCAGCAGCCGTTCCGGGCCCCAGCATTTT. Translating it yields CASSRSGPQHF. The full variable domain, in which reference TRBV7-8 and TRBJ1-5 provide the parts outside the CDR3, is GAGVSQSPRYKVAKRGQDVALRCDPISGHVSLFWYQQALGQGPEFLTYFQNEAQLDKSGLPSDRFFAERPEGSVSTLKIQRTQQEDSAVYLCASSRSGPQHFGDGTRLSIL.

The V call is TRBV5-8, the J call TRBJ1-1; D might be TRBD1 (6 bases). Trimming took off 5 bases at V and 4 bases at J, with 15 bases between the two ends. The CDR3 has 14 amino acids. Germline V CDR1 and CDR2: SGHTS, YDEGEE. CDR3 sequence reads: CASRASGTLTEAFF. CDR3 DNA: TGTGCCAGCAGAGCCAGCGGGACACTCACTGAAGCTTTCTTT. The full variable domain, completed using reference TRBV5-8 and TRBJ1-1, is EAGVTQSPTHLIKTRGQQATLRCSPISGHTSVYWYQQALGLGLQFLLWYDEGEERNRGNFPPRFSGRQFPNYSSELNVNALELEDSALYLCASRASGTLTEAFFGQGTRLTVV.

This sequence joins TRBV7-9 and TRBJ2-1, with TRBD2 matching over 12 bases. CDR3 length equals 15 residues. V gave up 4 bases and J gave up 7 bases; unmatched junction bases: 5. Germline-derived CDR1 and CDR2 are SEHNR and FQNEAQ (reference sequence). As DNA, the CDR3 is TGTGCCAGCAGCTCTAGCGGGGGGGCCGTAAATGAGCAGTTCTTC. Protein sequence: CASSSSGGAVNEQFF.

The count of this clone is one. The genes are TRBV13 and TRBJ2-3, with 10 bases identical to TRBD2. The germline gives CDR1 PRHDT, CDR2 FYEKMQ (reference sequence). The J segment lost 1 base and the V segment lost 5 bases, leaving 6 bases of the junction unmatched. CDR3 length: 16 amino acids. CDR3 sequence: CASSPTGTSGTDTQYF. The CDR3 DNA reads as TGTGCCAGCAGCCCAACCGGGACTAGCGGCACAGATACGCAGTATTTT.